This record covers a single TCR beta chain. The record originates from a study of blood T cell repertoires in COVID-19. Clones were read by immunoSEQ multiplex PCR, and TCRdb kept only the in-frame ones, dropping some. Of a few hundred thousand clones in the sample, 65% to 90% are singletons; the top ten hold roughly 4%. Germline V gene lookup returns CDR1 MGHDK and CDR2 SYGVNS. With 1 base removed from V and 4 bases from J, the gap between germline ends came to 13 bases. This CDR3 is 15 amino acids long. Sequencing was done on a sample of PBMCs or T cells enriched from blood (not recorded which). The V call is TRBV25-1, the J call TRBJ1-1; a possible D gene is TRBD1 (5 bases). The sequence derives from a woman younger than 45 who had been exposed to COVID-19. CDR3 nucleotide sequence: TGTGCCAGCAGTGAATGGGGGGTCGGGAGCACTGAAGCTTTCTTT. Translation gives CASSEWGVGSTEAFF.